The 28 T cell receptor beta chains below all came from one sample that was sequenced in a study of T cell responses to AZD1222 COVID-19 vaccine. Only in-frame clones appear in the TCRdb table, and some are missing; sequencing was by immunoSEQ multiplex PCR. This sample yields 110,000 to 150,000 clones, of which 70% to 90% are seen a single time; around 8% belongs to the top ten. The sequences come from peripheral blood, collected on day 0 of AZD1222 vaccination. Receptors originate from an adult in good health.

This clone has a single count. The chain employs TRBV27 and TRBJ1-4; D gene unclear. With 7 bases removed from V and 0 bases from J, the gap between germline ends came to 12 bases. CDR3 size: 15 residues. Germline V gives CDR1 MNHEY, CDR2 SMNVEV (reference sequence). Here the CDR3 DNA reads TGTGCCAGCAACCCGGGCGTTGCAACTAATGAAAAACTGTTTTTT. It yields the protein CASNPGVATNEKLFF.

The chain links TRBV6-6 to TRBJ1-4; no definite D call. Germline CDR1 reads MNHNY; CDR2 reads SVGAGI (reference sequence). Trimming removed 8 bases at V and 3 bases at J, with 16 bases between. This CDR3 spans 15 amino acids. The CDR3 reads CASHSTGGANEKLFF. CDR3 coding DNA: TGTGCCAGCCATTCGACCGGCGGGGCTAATGAAAAACTGTTTTTT.

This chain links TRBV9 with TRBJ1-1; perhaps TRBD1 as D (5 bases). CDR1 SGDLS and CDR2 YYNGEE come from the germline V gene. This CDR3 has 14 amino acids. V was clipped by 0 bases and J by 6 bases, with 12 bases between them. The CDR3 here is CASSVGGDVAEAFF. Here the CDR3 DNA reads TGTGCCAGCAGCGTAGGAGGGGACGTGGCTGAAGCTTTCTTT.

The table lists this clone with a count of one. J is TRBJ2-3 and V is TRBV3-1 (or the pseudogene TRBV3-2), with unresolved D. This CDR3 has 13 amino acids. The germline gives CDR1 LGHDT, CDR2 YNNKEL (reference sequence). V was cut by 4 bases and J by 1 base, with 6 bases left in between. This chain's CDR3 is CASSPTGTDTQYF. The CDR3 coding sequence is TGTGCCAGCAGCCCCACAGGCACAGATACGCAGTATTTT.

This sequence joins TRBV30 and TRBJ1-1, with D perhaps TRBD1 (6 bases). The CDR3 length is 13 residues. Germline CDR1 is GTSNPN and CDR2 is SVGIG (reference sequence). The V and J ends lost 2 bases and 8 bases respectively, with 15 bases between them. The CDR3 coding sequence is TGTGCCTGGAGTAGTCAGGTAGGGACAGAAGCTTTCTTT. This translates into CAWSSQVGTEAFF.

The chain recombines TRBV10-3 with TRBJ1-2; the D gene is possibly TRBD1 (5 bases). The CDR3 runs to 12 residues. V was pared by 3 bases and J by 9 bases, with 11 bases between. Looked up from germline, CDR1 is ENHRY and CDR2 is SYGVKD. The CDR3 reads CAISETGASYTF. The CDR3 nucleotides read TGTGCCATCAGTGAAACAGGAGCCAGCTACACCTTC.

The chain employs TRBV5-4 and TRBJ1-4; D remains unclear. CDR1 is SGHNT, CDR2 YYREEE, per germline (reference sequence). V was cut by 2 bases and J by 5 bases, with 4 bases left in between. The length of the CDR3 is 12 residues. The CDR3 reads CASSFVNEKLFF. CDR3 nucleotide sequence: TGTGCCAGCAGCTTCGTAAATGAAAAACTGTTTTTT.

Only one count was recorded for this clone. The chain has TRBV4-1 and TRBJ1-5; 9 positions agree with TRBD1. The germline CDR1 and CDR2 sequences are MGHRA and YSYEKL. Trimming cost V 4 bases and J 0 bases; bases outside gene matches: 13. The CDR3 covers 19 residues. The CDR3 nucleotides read TGCGCCAGCAGCCCCGGGACAGGGACGGGGGGGTATAGCAATCAGCCCCAGCATTTT. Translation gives CASSPGTGTGGYSNQPQHF.

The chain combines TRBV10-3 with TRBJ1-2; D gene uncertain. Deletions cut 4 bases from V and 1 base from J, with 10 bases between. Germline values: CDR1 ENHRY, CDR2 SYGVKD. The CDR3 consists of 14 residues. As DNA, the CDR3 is TGTGCCATCAGTGGCAGCCTTATTAACTATGGCTACACCTTC. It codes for CAISGSLINYGYTF.

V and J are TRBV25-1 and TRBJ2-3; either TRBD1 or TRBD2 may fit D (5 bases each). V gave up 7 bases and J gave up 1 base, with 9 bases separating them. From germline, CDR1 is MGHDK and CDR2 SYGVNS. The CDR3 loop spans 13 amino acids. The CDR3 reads CASTQGGTDTQYF. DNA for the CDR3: TGTGCCAGCACCCAGGGAGGCACAGATACGCAGTATTTT.

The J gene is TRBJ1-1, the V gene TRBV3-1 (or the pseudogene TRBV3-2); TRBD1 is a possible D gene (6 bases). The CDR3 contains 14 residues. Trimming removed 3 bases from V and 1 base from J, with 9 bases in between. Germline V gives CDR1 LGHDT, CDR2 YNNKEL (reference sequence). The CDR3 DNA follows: TGTGCCAGCAGCCACGAACAGGGGAACACTGAAGCTTTCTTT. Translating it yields CASSHEQGNTEAFF.

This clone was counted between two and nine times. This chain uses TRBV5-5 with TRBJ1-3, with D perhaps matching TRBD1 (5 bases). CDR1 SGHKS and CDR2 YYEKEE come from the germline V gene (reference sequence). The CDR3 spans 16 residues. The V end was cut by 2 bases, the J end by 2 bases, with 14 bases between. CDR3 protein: CASSLDPLGAGNTIYF. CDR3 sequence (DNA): TGTGCCAGCAGCTTAGACCCACTAGGGGCTGGAAACACCATATATTTT.

The CDR3 loop reads CASSPPGTRETQYF. CDR3 nucleotide sequence: TGTGCCAGCTCACCTCCCGGGACTAGAGAGACCCAGTACTTC. The chain has TRBV18 and TRBJ2-5, with 8 bases aligning to TRBD2. The V segment lost 3 bases and the J segment 4 bases; nucleotides outside the gene matches: 4. Germline V gives CDR1 KGHSH, CDR2 LQKENI. The CDR3 consists of 14 residues.

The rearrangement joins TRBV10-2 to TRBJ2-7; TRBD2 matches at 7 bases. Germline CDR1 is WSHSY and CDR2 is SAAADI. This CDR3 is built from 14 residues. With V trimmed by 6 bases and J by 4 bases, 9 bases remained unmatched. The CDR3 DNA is TGCGCCAGCAGACCTTTTCGGGAGGAGTACGAGCAGTACTTC. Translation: CASRPFREEYEQYF.

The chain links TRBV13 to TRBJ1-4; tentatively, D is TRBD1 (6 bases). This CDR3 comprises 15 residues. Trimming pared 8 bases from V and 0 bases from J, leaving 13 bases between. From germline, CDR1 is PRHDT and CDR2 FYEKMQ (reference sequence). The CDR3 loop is CASGGRWATNEKLFF. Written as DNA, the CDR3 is TGTGCCAGCGGGGGCCGCTGGGCAACTAATGAAAAACTGTTTTTT.

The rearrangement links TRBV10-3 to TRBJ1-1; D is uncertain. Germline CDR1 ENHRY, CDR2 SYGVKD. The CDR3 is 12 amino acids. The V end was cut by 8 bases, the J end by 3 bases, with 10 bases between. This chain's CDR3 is CAILCGYTEAFF. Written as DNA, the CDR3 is TGTGCCATCCTCTGCGGATACACTGAAGCTTTCTTT.

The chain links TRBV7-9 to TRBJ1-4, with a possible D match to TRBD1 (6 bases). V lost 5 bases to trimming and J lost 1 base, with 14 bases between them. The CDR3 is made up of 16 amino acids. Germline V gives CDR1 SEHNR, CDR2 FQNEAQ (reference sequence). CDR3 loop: CASSLDSRGTNEKLFF. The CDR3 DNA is TGTGCCAGCAGCCTCGACTCCAGGGGAACTAATGAAAAACTGTTTTTT.

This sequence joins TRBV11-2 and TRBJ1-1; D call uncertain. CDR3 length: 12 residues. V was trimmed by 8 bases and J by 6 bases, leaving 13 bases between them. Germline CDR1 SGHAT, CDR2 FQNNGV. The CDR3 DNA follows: TGTGCCAGCCACCTTGATGATGCTGAAGCTTTCTTT. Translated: CASHLDDAEAFF.

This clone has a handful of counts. The CDR3, as DNA: TGTGCCAGCAGCTTGGACGGGGGCCGGGCGACTAATGAAAAACTGTTTTTT. Residues: CASSLDGGRATNEKLFF. The chain carries TRBV5-4 and TRBJ1-4; TRBD1 is a possible D gene (6 bases). The germline CDR1 and CDR2 sequences are SGHNT and YYREEE (reference sequence). The CDR3 extends over 17 amino acids. V was trimmed by 0 bases and J by 2 bases, leaving 14 bases between them.

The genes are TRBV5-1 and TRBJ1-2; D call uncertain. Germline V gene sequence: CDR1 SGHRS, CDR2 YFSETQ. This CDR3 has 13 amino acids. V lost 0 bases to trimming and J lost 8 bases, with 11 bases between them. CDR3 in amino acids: CASSLGEGAGYTF. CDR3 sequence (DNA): TGCGCCAGCAGCTTGGGTGAGGGTGCGGGCTACACCTTC.

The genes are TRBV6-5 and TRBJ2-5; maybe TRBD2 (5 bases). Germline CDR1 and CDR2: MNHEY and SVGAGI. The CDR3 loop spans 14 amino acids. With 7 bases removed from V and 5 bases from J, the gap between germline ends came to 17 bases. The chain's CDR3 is CASTRGAMVETQYF. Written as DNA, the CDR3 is TGTGCCAGCACCCGGGGAGCAATGGTGGAGACCCAGTACTTC.

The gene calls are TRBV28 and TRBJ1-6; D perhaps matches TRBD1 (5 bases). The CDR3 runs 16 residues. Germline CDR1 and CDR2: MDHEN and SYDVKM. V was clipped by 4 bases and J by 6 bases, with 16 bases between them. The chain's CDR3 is CASSSTNRDLNSPLHF. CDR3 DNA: TGTGCCAGCAGTTCAACCAACCGGGACCTTAATTCACCCCTCCACTTT.

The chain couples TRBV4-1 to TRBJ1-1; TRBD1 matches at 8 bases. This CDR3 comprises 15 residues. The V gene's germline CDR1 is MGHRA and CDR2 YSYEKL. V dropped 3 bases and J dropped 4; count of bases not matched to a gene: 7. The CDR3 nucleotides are TGCGCCAGCAGCCACCCGACAGGGGCGGGCACTGAAGCTTTCTTT. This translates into CASSHPTGAGTEAFF.

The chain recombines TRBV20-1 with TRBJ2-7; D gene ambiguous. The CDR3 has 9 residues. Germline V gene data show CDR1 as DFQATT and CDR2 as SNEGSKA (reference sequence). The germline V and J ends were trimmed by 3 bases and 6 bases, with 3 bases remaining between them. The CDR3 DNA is TGCAGTGCTAGTCTCGAGCAGTACTTC. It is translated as CSASLEQYF.

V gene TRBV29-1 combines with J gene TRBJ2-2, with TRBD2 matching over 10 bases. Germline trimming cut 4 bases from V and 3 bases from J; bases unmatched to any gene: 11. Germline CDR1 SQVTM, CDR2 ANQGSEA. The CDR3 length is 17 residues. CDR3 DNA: TGCAGCGTTGGTAGGCTAGCGGGAGAGGGGGACACCGGGGAGCTGTTTTTT. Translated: CSVGRLAGEGDTGELFF.

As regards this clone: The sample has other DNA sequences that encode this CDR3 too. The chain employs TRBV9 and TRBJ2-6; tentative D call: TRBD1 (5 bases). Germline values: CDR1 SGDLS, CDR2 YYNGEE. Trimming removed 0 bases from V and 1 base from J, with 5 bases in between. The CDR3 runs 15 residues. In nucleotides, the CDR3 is TGTGCCAGCAGCGTAGCAGGGTCTGGGGCCAACGTCCTGACTTTC. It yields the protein CASSVAGSGANVLTF.

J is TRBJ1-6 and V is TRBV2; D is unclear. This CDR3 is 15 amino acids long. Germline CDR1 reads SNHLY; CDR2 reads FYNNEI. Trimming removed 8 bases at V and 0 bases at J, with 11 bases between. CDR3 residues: CASRPESSYNSPLHF. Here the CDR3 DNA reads TGTGCCAGCCGGCCAGAGAGCTCCTATAATTCACCCCTCCACTTT.

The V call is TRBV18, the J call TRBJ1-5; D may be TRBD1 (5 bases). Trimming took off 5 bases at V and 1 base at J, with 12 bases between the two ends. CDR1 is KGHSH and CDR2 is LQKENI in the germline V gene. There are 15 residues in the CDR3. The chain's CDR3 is CASSGVGGSNQPQHF. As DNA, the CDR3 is TGTGCCAGCTCAGGGGTTGGGGGAAGCAATCAGCCCCAGCATTTT.